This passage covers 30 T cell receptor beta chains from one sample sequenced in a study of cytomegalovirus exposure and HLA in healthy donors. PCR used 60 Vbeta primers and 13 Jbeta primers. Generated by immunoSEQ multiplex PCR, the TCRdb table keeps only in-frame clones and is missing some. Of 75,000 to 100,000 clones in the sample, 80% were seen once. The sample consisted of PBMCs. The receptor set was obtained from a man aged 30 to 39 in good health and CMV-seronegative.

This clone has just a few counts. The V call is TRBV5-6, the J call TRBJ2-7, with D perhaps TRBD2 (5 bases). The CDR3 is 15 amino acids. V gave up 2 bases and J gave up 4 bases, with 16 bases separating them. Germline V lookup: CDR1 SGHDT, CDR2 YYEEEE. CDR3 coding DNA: TGTGCCAGCAGCTTTCGGGTAGCTGGAGGTTACGAGCAGTACTTC. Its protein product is CASSFRVAGGYEQYF.

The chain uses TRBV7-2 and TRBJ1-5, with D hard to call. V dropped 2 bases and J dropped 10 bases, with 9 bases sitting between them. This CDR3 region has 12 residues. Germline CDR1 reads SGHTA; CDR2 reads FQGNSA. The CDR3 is CASSLRAGPQHF. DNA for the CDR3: TGTGCCAGCAGCTTAAGGGCGGGCCCCCAGCATTTT.

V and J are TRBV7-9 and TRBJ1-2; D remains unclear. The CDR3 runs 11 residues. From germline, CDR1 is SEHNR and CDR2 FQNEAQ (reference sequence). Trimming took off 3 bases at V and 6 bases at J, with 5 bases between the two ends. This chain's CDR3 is CASSLTDGYTF. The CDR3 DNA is TGTGCCAGCAGCTTGACTGATGGCTACACCTTC.

In nucleotides, the CDR3 is TGTGCCAGCAGCTTTGACAGGGGAAGTACTGAAGCTTTCTTT. It specifies CASSFDRGSTEAFF. The chain couples TRBV7-2 to TRBJ1-1; 8 bases match TRBD1. J was trimmed by 5 bases and V by 3 bases; bases with no gene match: 5. Germline V gives CDR1 SGHTA, CDR2 FQGNSA. The CDR3 extends over 14 amino acids.

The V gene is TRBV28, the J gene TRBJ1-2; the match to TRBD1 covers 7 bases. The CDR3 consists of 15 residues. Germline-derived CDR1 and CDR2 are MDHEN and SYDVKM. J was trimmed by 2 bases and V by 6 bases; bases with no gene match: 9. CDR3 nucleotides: TGTGCCAGCAGGTTCGGGGAAGGGGGCAACTATGGCTACACCTTC. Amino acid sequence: CASRFGEGGNYGYTF.

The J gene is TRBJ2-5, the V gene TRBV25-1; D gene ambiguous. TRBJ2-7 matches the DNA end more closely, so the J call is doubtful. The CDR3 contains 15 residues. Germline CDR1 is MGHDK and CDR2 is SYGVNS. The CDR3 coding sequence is TGTGCCAGCAGTGAACCCGATTCGAGCTCCTACGAGCAGTACTTC. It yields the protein CASSEPDSSSYEQYF.

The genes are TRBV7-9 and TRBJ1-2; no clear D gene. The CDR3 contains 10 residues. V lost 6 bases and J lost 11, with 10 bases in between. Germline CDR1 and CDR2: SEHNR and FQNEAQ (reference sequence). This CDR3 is CASSTDSYTF. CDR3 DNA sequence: TGTGCCAGCAGTACCGACTCGTACACCTTC.

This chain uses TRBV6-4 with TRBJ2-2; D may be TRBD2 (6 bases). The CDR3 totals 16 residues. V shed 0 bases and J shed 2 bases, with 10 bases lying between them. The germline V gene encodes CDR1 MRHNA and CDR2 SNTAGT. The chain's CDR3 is CASSDSASVNTGELFF. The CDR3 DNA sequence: TGTGCCAGCAGTGACTCCGCTAGCGTAAACACCGGGGAGCTGTTTTTT.

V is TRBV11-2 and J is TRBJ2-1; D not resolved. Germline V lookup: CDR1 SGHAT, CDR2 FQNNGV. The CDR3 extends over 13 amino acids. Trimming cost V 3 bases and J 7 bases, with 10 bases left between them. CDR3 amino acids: CASSFIGSNEQFF. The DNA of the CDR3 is TGTGCCAGCAGCTTCATCGGTAGTAATGAGCAGTTCTTC.

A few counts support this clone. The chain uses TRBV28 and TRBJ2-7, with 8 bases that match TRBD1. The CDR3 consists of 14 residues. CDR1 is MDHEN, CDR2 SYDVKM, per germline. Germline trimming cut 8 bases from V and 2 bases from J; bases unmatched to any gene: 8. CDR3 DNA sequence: TGTGCCAGCGAGCCGGGACAGGCGACCTACGAGCAGTACTTC. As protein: CASEPGQATYEQYF. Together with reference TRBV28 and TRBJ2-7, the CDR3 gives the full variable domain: DVKVTQSSRYLVKRTGEKVFLECVQDMDHENMFWYRQDPGLGLRLIYFSYDVKMKEKGDIPEGYSVSREKKERFSLILESASTNQTSMYLCASEPGQATYEQYFGPGTRLTVT.

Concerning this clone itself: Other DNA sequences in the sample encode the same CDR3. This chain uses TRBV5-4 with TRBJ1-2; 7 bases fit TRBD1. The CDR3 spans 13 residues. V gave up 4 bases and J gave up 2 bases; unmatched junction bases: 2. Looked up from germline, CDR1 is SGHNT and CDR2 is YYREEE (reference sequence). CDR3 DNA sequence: TGTGCCAGCAGCCTACAGGGGAACTATGGCTACACCTTC. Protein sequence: CASSLQGNYGYTF.

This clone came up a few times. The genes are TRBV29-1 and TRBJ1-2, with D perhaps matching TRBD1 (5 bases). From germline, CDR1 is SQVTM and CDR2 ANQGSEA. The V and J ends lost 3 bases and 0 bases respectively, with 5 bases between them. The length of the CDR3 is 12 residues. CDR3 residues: CSVETANYGYTF. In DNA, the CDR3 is TGCAGCGTTGAGACAGCTAACTATGGCTACACCTTC.

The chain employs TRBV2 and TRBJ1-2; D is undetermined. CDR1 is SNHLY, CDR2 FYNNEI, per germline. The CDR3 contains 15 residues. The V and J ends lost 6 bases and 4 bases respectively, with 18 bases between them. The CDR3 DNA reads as TGTGCCAGCAGCGGACTACTGACAAACGGCTATGGCTACACCTTC. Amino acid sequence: CASSGLLTNGYGYTF.

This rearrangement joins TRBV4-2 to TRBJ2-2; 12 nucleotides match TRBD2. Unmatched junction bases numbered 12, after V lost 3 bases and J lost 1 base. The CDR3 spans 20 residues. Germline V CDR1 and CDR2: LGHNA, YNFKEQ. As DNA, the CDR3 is TGTGCCAGCAGCCAGCCCGGACTAGCGGGACCGGGGAGGAACACCGGGGAGCTGTTTTTT. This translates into CASSQPGLAGPGRNTGELFF.

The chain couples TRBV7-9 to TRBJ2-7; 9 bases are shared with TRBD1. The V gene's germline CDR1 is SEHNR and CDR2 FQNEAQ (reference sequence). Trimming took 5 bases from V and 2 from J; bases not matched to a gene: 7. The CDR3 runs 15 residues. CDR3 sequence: CASSPPGQGTYEQYF. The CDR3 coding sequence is TGTGCCAGCAGCCCTCCCGGACAGGGGACCTACGAGCAGTACTTC.

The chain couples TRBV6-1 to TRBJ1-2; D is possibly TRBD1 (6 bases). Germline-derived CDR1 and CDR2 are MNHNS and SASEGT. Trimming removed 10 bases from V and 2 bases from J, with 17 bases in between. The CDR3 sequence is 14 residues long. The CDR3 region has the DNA TGTGCCACACTTCCGGGACACCCAAACTATGGCTACACCTTC. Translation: CATLPGHPNYGYTF.

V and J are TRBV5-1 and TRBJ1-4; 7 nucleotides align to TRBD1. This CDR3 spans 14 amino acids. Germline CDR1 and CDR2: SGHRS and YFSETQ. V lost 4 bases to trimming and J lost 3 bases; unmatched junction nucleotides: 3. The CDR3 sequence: CASSPDRPNEKLFF. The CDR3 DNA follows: TGCGCCAGCAGCCCGGACAGGCCTAATGAAAAACTGTTTTTT.

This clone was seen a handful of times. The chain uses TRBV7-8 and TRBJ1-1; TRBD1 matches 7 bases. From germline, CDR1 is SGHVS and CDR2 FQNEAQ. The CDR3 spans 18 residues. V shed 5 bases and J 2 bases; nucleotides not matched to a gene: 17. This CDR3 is CASSLKGGQGVLNTEAFF. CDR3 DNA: TGTGCCAGCAGCCTAAAAGGGGGGCAGGGGGTTCTTAACACTGAAGCTTTCTTT.

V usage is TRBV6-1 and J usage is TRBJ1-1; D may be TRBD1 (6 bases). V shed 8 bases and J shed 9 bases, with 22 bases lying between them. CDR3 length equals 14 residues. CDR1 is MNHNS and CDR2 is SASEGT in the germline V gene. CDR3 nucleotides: TGTGCCAGCGTTACTACAGGGTTCCCCTTCCAAGCTTTCTTT. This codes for CASVTTGFPFQAFF.

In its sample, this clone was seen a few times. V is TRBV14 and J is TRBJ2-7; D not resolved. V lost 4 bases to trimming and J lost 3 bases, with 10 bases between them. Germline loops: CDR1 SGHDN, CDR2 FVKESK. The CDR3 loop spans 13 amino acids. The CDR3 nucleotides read TGTGCCAGCAGCCTCCTGACGGGCTACGAGCAGTACTTC. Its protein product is CASSLLTGYEQYF.

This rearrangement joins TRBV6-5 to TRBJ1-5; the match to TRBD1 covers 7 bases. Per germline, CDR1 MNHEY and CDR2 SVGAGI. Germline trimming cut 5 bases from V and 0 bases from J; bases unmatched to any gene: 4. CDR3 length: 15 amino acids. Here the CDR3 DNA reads TGTGCCAGCAGTCCGGGACAGAATAGCAATCAGCCCCAGCATTTT. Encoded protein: CASSPGQNSNQPQHF.

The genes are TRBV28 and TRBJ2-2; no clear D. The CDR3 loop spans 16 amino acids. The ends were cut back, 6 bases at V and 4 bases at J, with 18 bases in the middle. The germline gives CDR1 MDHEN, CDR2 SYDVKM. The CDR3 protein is CASSRGLGSGTGELFF. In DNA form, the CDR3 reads TGTGCCAGCAGCCGTGGATTGGGTTCGGGCACCGGGGAGCTGTTTTTT.

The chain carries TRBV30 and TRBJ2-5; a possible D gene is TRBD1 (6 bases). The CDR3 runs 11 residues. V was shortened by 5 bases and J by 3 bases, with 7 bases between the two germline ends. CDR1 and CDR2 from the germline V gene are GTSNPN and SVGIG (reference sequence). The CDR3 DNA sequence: TGTGCCTGGCACAGGGAAGAGACCCAGTACTTC. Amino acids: CAWHREETQYF. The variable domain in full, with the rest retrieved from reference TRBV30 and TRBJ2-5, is SQTIHQWPATLVQPVGSPLSLECTVEGTSNPNLYWYRQAAGRGLQLLFYSVGIGQISSEVPQNLSASRPQDRQFILSSKKLLLSDSGFYLCAWHREETQYFGPGTRLLVL.

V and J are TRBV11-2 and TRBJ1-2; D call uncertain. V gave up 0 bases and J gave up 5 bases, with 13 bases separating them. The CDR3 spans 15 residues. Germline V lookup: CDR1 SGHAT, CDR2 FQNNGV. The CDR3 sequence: CASSLETGGWYGYTF. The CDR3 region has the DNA TGTGCCAGCAGCTTAGAAACGGGAGGGTGGTATGGCTACACCTTC.

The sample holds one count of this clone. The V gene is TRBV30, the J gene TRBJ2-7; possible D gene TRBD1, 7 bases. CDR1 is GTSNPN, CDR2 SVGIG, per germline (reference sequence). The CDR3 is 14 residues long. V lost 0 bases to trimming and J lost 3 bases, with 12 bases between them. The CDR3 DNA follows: TGTGCCTGGAGTGTCGGGCAGGGGGGCTACGAGCAGTACTTC. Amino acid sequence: CAWSVGQGGYEQYF.

As DNA, the CDR3 is TGTGCCAGCAGCTTAGCTAGCTTGGCACAGTATTTT. This codes for CASSLASLAQYF. The V and J genes are TRBV7-2 and TRBJ2-3; D remains ambiguous. The CDR3 has 12 amino acids. Germline CDR1 is SGHTA and CDR2 is FQGNSA. Trimming cost V 0 bases and J 12 bases, with 10 bases left between them.

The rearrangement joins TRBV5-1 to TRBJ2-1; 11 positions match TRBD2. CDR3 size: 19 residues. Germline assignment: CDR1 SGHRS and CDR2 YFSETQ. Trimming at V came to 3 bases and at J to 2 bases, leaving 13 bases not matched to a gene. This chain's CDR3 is CASSSRPLAGEDAYNEQFF. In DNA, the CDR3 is TGCGCCAGCAGCTCACGACCACTAGCGGGGGAAGATGCCTACAATGAGCAGTTCTTC.

The CDR3 coding sequence is TGCGCCAGCAGCTTGGAGGCAGGGGCGTACGAGCAGTACTTC. Amino acid sequence: CASSLEAGAYEQYF. This sequence joins TRBV5-1 and TRBJ2-7; D might be TRBD1 (6 bases). V was trimmed by 0 bases and J by 4 bases, leaving 11 bases between them. The CDR3 runs to 14 residues. Germline V gene sequence: CDR1 SGHRS, CDR2 YFSETQ.

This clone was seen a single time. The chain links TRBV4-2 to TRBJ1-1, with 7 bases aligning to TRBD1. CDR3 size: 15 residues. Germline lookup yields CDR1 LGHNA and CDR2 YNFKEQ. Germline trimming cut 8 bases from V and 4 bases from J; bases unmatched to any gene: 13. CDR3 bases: TGTGCCAGCGGCCTAAGGCAGGGGGGAACCACTGAAGCTTTCTTT. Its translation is CASGLRQGGTTEAFF.

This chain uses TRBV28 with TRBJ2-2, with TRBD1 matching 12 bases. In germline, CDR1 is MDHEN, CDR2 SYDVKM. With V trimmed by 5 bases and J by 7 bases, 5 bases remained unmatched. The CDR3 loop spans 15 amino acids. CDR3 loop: CASSAGQGALGELFF. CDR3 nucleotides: TGTGCCAGCAGTGCGGGACAGGGGGCGCTCGGGGAGCTGTTTTTT.